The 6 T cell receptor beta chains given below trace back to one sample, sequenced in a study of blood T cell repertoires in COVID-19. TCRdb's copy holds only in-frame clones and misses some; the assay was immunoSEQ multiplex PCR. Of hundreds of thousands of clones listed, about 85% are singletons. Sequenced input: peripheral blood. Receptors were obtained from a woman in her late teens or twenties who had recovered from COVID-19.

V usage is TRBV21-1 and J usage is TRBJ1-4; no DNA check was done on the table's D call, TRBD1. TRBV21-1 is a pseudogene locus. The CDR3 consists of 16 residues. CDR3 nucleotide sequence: TGTGCCAGCAGCAACGGACAGGGCGTGACGGGCGAAAAACTGTTTTTT. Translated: CASSNGQGVTGEKLFF.

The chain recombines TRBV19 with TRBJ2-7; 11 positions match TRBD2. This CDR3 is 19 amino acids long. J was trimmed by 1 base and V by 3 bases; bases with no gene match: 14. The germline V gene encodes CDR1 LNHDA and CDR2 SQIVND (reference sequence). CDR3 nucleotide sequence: TGTGCCAGTAGTATTTCCAGGGGGGGTACTAGCGGGAGTTCCTACGAGCAGTACTTC. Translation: CASSISRGGTSGSSYEQYF.

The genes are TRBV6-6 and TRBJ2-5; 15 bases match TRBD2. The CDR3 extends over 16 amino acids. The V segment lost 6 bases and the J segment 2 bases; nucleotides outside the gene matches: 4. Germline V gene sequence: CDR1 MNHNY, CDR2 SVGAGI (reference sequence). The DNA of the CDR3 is TGTGCCAGCAGAGGACTAGCGGGAGGGGAGCAAGAGACCCAGTACTTC. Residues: CASRGLAGGEQETQYF.

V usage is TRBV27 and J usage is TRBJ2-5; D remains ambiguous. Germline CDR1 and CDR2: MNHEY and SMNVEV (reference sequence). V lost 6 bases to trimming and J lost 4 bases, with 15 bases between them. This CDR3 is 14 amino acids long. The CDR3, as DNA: TGTGCCAGCAGCCTTCGGAGTTCCTTAGAGACCCAGTACTTC. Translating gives CASSLRSSLETQYF.

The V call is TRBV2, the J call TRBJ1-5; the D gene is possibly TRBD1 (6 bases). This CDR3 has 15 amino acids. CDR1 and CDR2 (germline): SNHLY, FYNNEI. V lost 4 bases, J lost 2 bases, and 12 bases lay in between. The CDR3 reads CASSADRIGNQPQHF. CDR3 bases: TGTGCCAGCAGTGCTGACAGGATCGGCAATCAGCCCCAGCATTTT.

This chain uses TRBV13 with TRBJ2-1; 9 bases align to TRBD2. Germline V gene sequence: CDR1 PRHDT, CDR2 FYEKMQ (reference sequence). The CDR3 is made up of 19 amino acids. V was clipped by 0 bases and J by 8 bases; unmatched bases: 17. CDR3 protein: CASSLGPYQTSGGGDEQFF. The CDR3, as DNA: TGTGCCAGCAGCTTAGGCCCCTACCAGACTAGCGGAGGGGGGGATGAGCAGTTCTTC.